The clone carrying this TCR beta chain is medium-sized (0.01 to 0.1%). Its antigen is as yet unknown. The read ends 3 residues before the CDR3 terminus; that terminus is restored from the germline J gene. Sequencing input was equivalent genomic DNA from CVID and controls. Some clones are missing from TCRdb's copy, which holds only in-frame ones; the method was immunoSEQ multiplex PCR. Listed for the sample are about 39,000 clones, none seen a single time. This specimen belongs to a study of T cell clonality in common variable immunodeficiency. Overall study findings and caveats: Common variable immunodeficiency TCR beta sequences reportedly had fewer deletions and N-nucleotide insertions. Fewer TCRbeta clones were shared among CVID subjects than controls. TCRbeta clonality was increased in CVID versus healthy controls.

Germline CDR1 DFQATT, CDR2 SNEGSKA (reference sequence). This CDR3 region has 15 residues. V shed 2 bases and J shed 0 bases, with 11 bases lying between them. The chain couples TRBV20-1 to TRBJ2-4; no definite D call. This TCR derives from a person aged 18 to 69 in good health. Specimen: peripheral blood mononuclear cells. The covered CDR3 bases are TGCAGTGCTAGACTCTTCAGTGTAGCCAAAAACATT. It yields the protein CSARLFSVAKNI. The CDR3 as a whole reads CSARLFSVAKNIQYF.